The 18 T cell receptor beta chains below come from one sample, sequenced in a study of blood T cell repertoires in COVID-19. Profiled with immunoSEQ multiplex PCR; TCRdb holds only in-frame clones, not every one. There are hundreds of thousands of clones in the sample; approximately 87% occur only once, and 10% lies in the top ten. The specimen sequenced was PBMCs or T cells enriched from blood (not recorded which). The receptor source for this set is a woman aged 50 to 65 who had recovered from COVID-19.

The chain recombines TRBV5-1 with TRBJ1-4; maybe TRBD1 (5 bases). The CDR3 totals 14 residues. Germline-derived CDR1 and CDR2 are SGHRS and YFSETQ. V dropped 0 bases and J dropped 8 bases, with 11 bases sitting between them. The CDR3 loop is CASSLDQGGEKLFF. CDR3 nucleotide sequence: TGCGCCAGCAGCTTGGACCAGGGTGGCGAAAAACTGTTTTTT.

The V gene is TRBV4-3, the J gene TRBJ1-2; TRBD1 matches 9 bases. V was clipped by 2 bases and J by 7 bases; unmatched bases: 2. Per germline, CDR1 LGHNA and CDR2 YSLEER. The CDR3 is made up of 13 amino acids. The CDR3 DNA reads TGCGCCAGCAGCCAAACACAGGGGGCTGGCTACACCTTC. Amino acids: CASSQTQGAGYTF.

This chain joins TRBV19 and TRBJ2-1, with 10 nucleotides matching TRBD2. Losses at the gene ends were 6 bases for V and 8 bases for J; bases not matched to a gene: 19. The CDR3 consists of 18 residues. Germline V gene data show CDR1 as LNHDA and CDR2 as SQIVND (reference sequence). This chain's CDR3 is CASSGQRGGPIGSYEQFF. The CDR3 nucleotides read TGTGCCAGTAGCGGGCAGCGGGGGGGCCCCATCGGGTCCTATGAGCAGTTCTTC. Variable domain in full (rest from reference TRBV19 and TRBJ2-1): DGGITQSPKYLFRKEGQNVTLSCEQNLNHDAMYWYRQDPGQGLRLIYYSQIVNDFQKGDIAEGYSVSREKKESFPLTVTSAQKNPTAFYLCASSGQRGGPIGSYEQFFGPGTRLTVL.

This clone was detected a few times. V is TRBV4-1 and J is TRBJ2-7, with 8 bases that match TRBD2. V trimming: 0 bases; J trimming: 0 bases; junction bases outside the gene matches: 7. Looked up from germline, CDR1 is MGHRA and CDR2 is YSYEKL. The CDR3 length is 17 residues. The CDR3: CASSQDSVAGSSYEQYF. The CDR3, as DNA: TGCGCCAGCAGCCAAGATTCGGTAGCGGGGAGCTCCTACGAGCAGTACTTC.

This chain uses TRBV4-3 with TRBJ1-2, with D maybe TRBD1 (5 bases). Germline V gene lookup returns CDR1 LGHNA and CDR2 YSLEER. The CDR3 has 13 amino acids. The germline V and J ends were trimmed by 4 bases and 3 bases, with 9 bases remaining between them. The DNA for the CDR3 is TGCGCCAGCAGCCCAGCGGGGGACTATGGCTACACCTTC. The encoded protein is CASSPAGDYGYTF.

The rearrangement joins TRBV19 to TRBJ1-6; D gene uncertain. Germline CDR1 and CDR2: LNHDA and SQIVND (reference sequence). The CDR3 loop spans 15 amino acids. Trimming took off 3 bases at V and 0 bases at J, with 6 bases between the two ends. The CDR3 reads CASSMSSSYNSPLHF. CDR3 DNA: TGTGCCAGTAGTATGTCGAGCTCCTATAATTCACCCCTCCACTTT.

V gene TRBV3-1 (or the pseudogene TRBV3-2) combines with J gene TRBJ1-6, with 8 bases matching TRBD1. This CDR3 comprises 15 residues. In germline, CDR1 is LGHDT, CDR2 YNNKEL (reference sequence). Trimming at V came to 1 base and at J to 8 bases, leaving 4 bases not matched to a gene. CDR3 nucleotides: TGTGCCAGCAGCCAAGGGACAGGGATTGATTCACCCCTCCACTTT. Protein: CASSQGTGIDSPLHF.

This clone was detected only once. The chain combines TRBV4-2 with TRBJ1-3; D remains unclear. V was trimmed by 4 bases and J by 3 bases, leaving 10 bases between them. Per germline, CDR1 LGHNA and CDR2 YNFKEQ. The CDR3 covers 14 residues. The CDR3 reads CASSPKWSGNTIYF. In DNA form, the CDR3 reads TGTGCCAGCAGCCCTAAGTGGAGTGGAAACACCATATATTTT.

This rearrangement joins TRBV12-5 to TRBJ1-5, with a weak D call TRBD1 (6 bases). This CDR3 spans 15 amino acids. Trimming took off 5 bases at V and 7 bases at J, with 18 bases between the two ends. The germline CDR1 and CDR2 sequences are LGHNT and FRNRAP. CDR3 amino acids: CASGPPTGSGQPQHF. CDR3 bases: TGTGCTAGTGGTCCTCCGACAGGATCTGGGCAGCCCCAGCATTTT.

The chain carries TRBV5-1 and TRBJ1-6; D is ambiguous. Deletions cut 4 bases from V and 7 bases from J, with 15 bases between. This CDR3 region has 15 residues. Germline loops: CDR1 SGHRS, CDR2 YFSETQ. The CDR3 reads CASSLEEGANSPLHF. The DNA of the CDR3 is TGCGCCAGCAGCCTCGAGGAGGGAGCGAATTCACCCCTCCACTTT.

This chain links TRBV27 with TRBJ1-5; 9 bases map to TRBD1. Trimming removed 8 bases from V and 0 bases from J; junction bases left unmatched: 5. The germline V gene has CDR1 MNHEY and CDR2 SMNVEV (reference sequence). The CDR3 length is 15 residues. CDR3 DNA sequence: TGTGCCAGCGGGACAGGGCCTTATAGCAATCAGCCCCAGCATTTT. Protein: CASGTGPYSNQPQHF.

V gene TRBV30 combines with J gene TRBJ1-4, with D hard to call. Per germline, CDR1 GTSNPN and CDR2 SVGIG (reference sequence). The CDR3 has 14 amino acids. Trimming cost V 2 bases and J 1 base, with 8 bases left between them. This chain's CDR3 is CAWSIPGTNEKLFF. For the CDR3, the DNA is TGTGCCTGGAGTATCCCGGGAACTAATGAAAAACTGTTTTTT.

CDR3 nucleotides: TGTGCCAGCAGCTTAGGGCGGGTGGGCCAAAATTCACCCCTCCACTTT. Its protein product is CASSLGRVGQNSPLHF. The J gene is TRBJ1-6, the V gene TRBV13; D is ambiguous. This CDR3 is 16 amino acids long. V was shortened by 0 bases and J by 7 bases, with 13 bases between the two germline ends. From germline, CDR1 is PRHDT and CDR2 FYEKMQ (reference sequence). Filled out from reference TRBV13 and TRBJ1-6, the complete variable domain reads AAGVIQSPRHLIKEKRETATLKCYPIPRHDTVYWYQQGPGQDPQFLISFYEKMQSDKGSIPDRFSAQQFSDYHSELNMSSLELGDSALYFCASSLGRVGQNSPLHFGNGTRLTVT.

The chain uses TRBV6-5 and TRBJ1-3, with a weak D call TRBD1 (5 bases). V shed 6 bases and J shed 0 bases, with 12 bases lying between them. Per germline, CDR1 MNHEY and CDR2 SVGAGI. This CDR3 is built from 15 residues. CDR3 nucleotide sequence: TGTGCCAGCAGGGGACTTTTCGCCTCTGGAAACACCATATATTTT. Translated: CASRGLFASGNTIYF.

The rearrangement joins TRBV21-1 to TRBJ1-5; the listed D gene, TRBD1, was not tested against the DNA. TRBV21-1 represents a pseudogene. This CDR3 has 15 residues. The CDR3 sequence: CAGARAGCFDQPQHF. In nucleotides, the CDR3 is TGTGCCGGGGCTCGGGCAGGGTGCTTTGATCAGCCCCAGCATTTT.

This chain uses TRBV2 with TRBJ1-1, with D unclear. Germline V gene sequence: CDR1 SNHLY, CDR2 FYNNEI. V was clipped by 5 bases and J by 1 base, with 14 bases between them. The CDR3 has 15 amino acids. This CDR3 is CASSTEGLGNTEAFF. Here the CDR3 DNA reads TGTGCCAGCAGTACCGAGGGTTTGGGGAACACTGAAGCTTTCTTT. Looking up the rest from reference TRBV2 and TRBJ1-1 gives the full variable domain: EPEVTQTPSHQVTQMGQEVILRCVPISNHLYFYWYRQILGQKVEFLVSFYNNEISEKSEIFDDQFSVERPDGSNFTLKIRSTKLEDSAMYFCASSTEGLGNTEAFFGQGTRLTVV.

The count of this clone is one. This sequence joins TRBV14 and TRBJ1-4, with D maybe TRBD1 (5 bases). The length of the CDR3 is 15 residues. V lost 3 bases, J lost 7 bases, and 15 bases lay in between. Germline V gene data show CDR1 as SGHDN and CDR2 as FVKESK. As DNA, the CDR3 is TGTGCCAGCAGCCAGAGCAGGGTCGGGGGTGAAAAACTGTTTTTT. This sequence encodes CASSQSRVGGEKLFF.

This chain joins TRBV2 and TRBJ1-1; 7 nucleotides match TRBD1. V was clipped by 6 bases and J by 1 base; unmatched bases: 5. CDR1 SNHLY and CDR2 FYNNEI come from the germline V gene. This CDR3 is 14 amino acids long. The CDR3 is CASRHRGGNTEAFF. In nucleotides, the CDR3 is TGTGCCAGCAGGCACAGGGGAGGGAACACTGAAGCTTTCTTT.